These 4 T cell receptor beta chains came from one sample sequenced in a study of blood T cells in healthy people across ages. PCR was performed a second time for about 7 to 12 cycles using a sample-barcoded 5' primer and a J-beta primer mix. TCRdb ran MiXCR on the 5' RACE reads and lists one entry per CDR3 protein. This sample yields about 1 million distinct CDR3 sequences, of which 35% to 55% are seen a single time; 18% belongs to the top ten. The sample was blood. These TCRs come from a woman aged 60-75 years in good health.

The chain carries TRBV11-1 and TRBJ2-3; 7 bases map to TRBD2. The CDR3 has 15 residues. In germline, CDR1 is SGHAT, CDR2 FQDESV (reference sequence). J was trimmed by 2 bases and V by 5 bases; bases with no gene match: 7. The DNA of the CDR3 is TGTGCCAGCAGCAGACGGGACTACACCACAGATACGCAGTATTTT. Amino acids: CASSRRDYTTDTQYF.

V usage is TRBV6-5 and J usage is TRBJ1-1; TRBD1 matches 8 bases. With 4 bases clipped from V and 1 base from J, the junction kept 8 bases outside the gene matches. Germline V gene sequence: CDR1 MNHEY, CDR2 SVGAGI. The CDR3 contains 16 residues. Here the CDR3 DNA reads TGTGCCAGCAGTTGCTCGAGCGGGACAGGGAACACTGAAGCTTTCTTT. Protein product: CASSCSSGTGNTEAFF.

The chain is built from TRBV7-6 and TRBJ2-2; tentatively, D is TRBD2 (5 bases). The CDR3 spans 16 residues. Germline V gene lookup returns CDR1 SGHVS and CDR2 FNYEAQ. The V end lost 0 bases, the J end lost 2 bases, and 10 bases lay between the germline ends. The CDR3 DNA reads TGTGCCAGCAGCTTAGCGAGTAGCGCAAACACCGGGGAGCTGTTTTTT. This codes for CASSLASSANTGELFF.

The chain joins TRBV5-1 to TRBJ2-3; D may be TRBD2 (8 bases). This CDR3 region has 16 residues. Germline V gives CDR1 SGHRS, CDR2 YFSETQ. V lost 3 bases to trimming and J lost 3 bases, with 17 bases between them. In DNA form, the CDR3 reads TGCGCCAGCAGCTCATCATTAGCGGGACAGACAGATACGCAGTATTTT. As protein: CASSSSLAGQTDTQYF. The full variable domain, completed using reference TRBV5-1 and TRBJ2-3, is KAGVTQTPRYLIKTRGQQVTLSCSPISGHRSVSWYQQTPGQGLQFLFEYFSETQRNKGNFPGRFSGRQFSNSRSEMNVSTLELGDSALYLCASSSSLAGQTDTQYFGPGTRLTVL.